The 10 T cell receptor beta chains in this list originate from one sample, sequenced in a study of blood T cell repertoires in COVID-19. TCRdb's copy holds only in-frame clones and misses some; the assay was immunoSEQ multiplex PCR. This table has about 280,000 clones, 75% to 90% appearing once. The specimen sequenced was PBMCs or T cells enriched from blood (not recorded which). The receptors were gathered from a woman aged 50 to 60 who had recovered from COVID-19.

This clone has a handful of counts. This chain links TRBV7-8 with TRBJ1-2; a possible D gene is TRBD1 (5 bases). This CDR3 comprises 13 residues. Trimming shortened V by 1 base and J by 8 bases, and 11 bases separated the two germline ends. CDR1 and CDR2 from the germline V gene are SGHVS and FQNEAQ. CDR3: CASSLGGRAGYTF. The CDR3 DNA sequence: TGTGCCAGCAGCTTAGGAGGCAGGGCGGGCTACACCTTC.

This chain uses TRBV24-1 with TRBJ2-1; D may be TRBD1 (5 bases). This CDR3 spans 13 amino acids. The germline CDR1 and CDR2 sequences are KGHDR and SFDVKD. V lost 6 bases, J lost 8 bases, and 13 bases lay in between. The DNA for the CDR3 is TGTGCCACCAGTCAGGGCGATGAACATGAGCAGTTCTTC. Amino acid sequence: CATSQGDEHEQFF.

V usage is TRBV7-9 and J usage is TRBJ1-1; TRBD1 agrees at 8 bases. Germline lookup yields CDR1 SEHNR and CDR2 FQNEAQ (reference sequence). CDR3 length: 14 residues. Trimming at V came to 2 bases and at J to 2 bases, leaving 1 base not matched to a gene. In DNA form, the CDR3 reads TGTGCCAGCAGCTTAACAGGGGGAAACACTGAAGCTTTCTTT. This encodes CASSLTGGNTEAFF. Complete variable domain (other parts from reference TRBV7-9 and TRBJ1-1): DTGVSQNPRHKITKRGQNVTFRCDPISEHNRLYWYRQTLGQGPEFLTYFQNEAQLEKSRLLSDRFSAERPKGSFSTLEIQRTEQGDSAMYLCASSLTGGNTEAFFGQGTRLTVV.

The J gene is TRBJ1-6, the V gene TRBV7-8, with 7 bases lining up with TRBD1. This CDR3 region has 19 residues. V lost 0 bases, J lost 0 bases, and 8 bases stayed unmatched. In germline, CDR1 is SGHVS, CDR2 FQNEAQ. The CDR3 region is CASSLARTGKSSYNSPLHF. In nucleotides, the CDR3 is TGTGCCAGCAGCTTAGCAAGGACAGGAAAGAGCTCCTATAATTCACCCCTCCACTTT.

The chain combines TRBV19 with TRBJ2-2; 12 bases fit TRBD2. The CDR3 runs to 16 residues. V was pared by 3 bases and J by 9 bases, with 8 bases of the junction left unmatched. CDR1 and CDR2 (germline): LNHDA, SQIVND (reference sequence). As DNA, the CDR3 is TGTGCCAGTAGTATGACTAGCGGGAGTACCCCCCGGGAGCTGTTTTTT. It specifies CASSMTSGSTPRELFF.

This sequence joins TRBV5-8 and TRBJ2-3; weak D call: TRBD1 (5 bases). This CDR3 comprises 17 residues. Between the trimmed V and J ends, which lost 4 bases and 2 bases, there was a span of 20 bases. Per the germline V gene, CDR1 is SGHTS and CDR2 is YDEGEE. CDR3 residues: CASSRPLQGIHTDTQYF. CDR3 in DNA: TGTGCCAGCAGCCGTCCCCTCCAGGGAATACACACAGATACGCAGTATTTT.

The chain links TRBV5-4 to TRBJ1-3; the match to TRBD1 covers 7 bases. CDR3 length: 15 amino acids. Germline loops: CDR1 SGHNT, CDR2 YYREEE (reference sequence). Germline trimming cut 7 bases from V and 0 bases from J; bases unmatched to any gene: 7. Here the CDR3 reads CASGRQGTSGNTIYF. CDR3 sequence (DNA): TGTGCCAGCGGAAGACAGGGAACCTCTGGAAACACCATATATTTT.

This clone has just a few counts. The J gene is TRBJ2-1, the V gene TRBV7-3; 7 bases agree with TRBD2. J lost 7 bases, V lost 5 bases, and 5 bases had no gene match. The CDR3 is 13 residues long. Germline V gene data show CDR1 as SGHTA and CDR2 as FQGTGA. CDR3 amino acids: CASSRGVQNEQFF. The CDR3 DNA reads TGTGCCAGCAGCCGGGGGGTCCAAAATGAGCAGTTCTTC.

This chain joins TRBV5-4 and TRBJ2-1; 7 bases match TRBD2. CDR1 and CDR2 (germline): SGHNT, YYREEE (reference sequence). V was pared by 0 bases and J by 2 bases, with 5 bases of the junction left unmatched. This CDR3 has 16 amino acids. The CDR3 region has the DNA TGTGCCAGCAGCTTGGAGCTTAGCGGGCCCTACAATGAGCAGTTCTTC. Amino acids: CASSLELSGPYNEQFF. The entire variable domain, with the rest obtained from reference TRBV5-4 and TRBJ2-1, is as follows: ETGVTQSPTHLIKTRGQQVTLRCSSQSGHNTVSWYQQALGQGPQFIFQYYREEENGRGNFPPRFSGLQFPNYSSELNVNALELDDSALYLCASSLELSGPYNEQFFGPGTRLTVL.

The V gene is TRBV5-1, the J gene TRBJ1-3; possibly TRBD1 for D (5 bases). V lost 1 base and J 6 bases, leaving 8 bases between the germline ends. Per the germline V gene, CDR1 is SGHRS and CDR2 is YFSETQ. This CDR3 has 13 residues. In nucleotides, the CDR3 is TGCGCCAGCAGCTTGCAAGGGGAAAACACCATATATTTT. This translates into CASSLQGENTIYF.